This T cell receptor (beta chain) was found in a study of blood T cells in healthy people across ages. The V and J ends lost 6 bases and 3 bases, in that order; junction bases with no gene match: 10. Germline lookup yields CDR1 MNHEY and CDR2 SVGEGT. CDR3 length: 15 residues. Primers used in a second PCR of roughly 7 to 12 cycles were a sample-barcoded 5' primer and a J-beta primer mix. Each cDNA was tagged by a template-switch adaptor containing 12 random nucleotides. From the 5' RACE reads, TCRdb called clonotypes with MiXCR, one entry per CDR3 protein. Of about 1.6 million distinct CDR3 sequences in the sample, around 35% are singletons; the top ten hold about 11%.

The chain uses TRBV6-2 or TRBV6-3 and TRBJ2-7; 8 positions match TRBD2. The source material was blood. The TCR comes from a woman younger than 45 in good health. This chain's CDR3 is CASRLFRTSLYEQYF. The DNA for the CDR3 is TGTGCCAGCAGATTATTTCGGACTAGCCTCTACGAGCAGTACTTC.